This is a list of T cell receptor beta chains from one sample in a study of T cell responses to AZD1222 COVID-19 vaccine. Here immunoSEQ multiplex PCR was the method, and the copy in TCRdb shows in-frame clones only, minus some. The table records roughly 130,000 clones, around 90% of them present only once. The material sequenced was peripheral blood, taken 28 days after the second AZD1222 dose. The receptors stem from an adult who received the AZD1222 COVID-19 vaccine. Each CDR3 is given without its conserved first and last residue.

j_call | v_call | cdr3_aa
TRBJ1-2 | TRBV20-1 | SARRSYGYT
TRBJ1-6 | TRBV6-5 | ASSYSRISPLH
TRBJ1-3 | TRBV18 | ASSPAIGLSGNTIY
TRBJ1-4 | TRBV9 | ASSVDLTADEKLF
TRBJ2-7 | TRBV4-2 | ASSRPGQGFYEQY
TRBJ1-5 | TRBV4-2 | ASSQGQVNQPQH
TRBJ2-3 | TRBV6-2/TRBV6-3 | ASSYLGTRTNTQY
TRBJ1-2 | TRBV19 | ASSMNEQDGYT
TRBJ1-1 | TRBV7-3 | ASSPQPWTGSMNTEAF
TRBJ2-5 | TRBV7-2 | ASSGRISQETQY
TRBJ1-5 | TRBV18 | ASSSGGNQPQH
TRBJ1-1 | TRBV19 | ASRGTRVHTEAF
TRBJ1-2 | TRBV24-1 | ATSDRETGGYT
TRBJ1-1 | TRBV27 | ASSWDRANTEAF
TRBJ2-2 | TRBV5-1 | ASSPTAGGPGELF
TRBJ2-7 | TRBV18 | ASSPPGDEQY
TRBJ2-3 | TRBV9 | ASSIQGASTDTQY
TRBJ2-1 | TRBV9 | ASSEALQGNSYNEQF
TRBJ1-2 | TRBV12-3/TRBV12-4 | ASSLNPNYGYT
TRBJ1-5 | TRBV3-1/TRBV3-2 | ASSPQGLNQPQH
TRBJ2-3 | TRBV6-2/TRBV6-3 | ASSYTTSRTQY
TRBJ2-3 | TRBV2 | ASSERQTQTDTQY
TRBJ2-7 | TRBV7-2 | ASSLDGGIAYEQY
TRBJ1-2 | TRBV29-1 | SGWGIYGYT
TRBJ1-1 | TRBV5-1 | ASSPGGGRLEAF
TRBJ2-1 | TRBV18 | ASSPQTGGNEQF
TRBJ2-6 | TRBV28 | ASSLWGGSGANVLT
TRBJ1-5 | TRBV6-2/TRBV6-3 | ASSRRRGQPQH
TRBJ1-2 | TRBV18 | ASSPEPDSNYGYT
TRBJ1-1 | TRBV6-7 | ASTRRHRGRTEGTEAF
TRBJ2-1 | TRBV4-3 | ASSQDGGRAREQF
TRBJ1-2 | TRBV7-2 | ASSLALGQGRNYGYT
TRBJ1-5 | TRBV5-1 | ASSLGRGDSNQPQH
TRBJ2-5 | TRBV5-1 | ASSLGLLAAETQY
TRBJ2-3 | TRBV7-9 | ASSVTASTDTQY
TRBJ1-2 | TRBV7-2 | ASSLGGADYGYT
TRBJ2-2 | TRBV7-2 | ASSFNTGELF
TRBJ2-1 | TRBV7-2 | ASSSGGASWYEQF
TRBJ1-2 | TRBV6-5 | ASIPRGGFGYGYT
TRBJ2-1 | TRBV6-2/TRBV6-3 | ASSLGQNNEQF
TRBJ2-1 | TRBV5-1 | ASSPGSGKSSYNEQF
TRBJ1-2 | TRBV7-9 | ASSLAMTGYGYT
TRBJ2-5 | TRBV6-5 | ASNGRLGGETQY
TRBJ2-4 | TRBV14 | ASSRTGQGNIQY
TRBJ2-3 | TRBV7-2 | ASSWGHTDTQY